Listed below are T cell receptor beta chains from one sample, sequenced in a study of PD-L1 blockade in urothelial cancer. The assay was immunoSEQ multiplex PCR, and TCRdb's table has in-frame clones only and misses some. The sample includes 90,000 or so clones, around 90% of them seen just once. The sample in question was PBMCs, obtained around atezolizumab (anti-PD-L1) treatment. These receptors were collected from an elderly woman with urothelial cancer. Each CDR3 is given with its conserved first and last residue.

v_call: TRBV19; j_call: TRBJ2-7; cdr3_aa: CASSMLQGSSYEQYF
v_call: TRBV28; j_call: TRBJ2-1; cdr3_aa: CASSFNERTQFF
v_call: TRBV18; j_call: TRBJ2-1; cdr3_aa: CASSPRIVGPQGDEQFF
v_call: TRBV11-2; j_call: TRBJ2-7; cdr3_aa: CASSPRQGINYEQYF
v_call: TRBV28; j_call: TRBJ1-5; cdr3_aa: CASRLRQLNQPQHF
v_call: TRBV29-1; j_call: TRBJ2-1; cdr3_aa: CSAEVGELHVSYNEQFF
v_call: TRBV25-1; j_call: TRBJ2-7; cdr3_aa: CASSEPGGGGVYEQYF
v_call: TRBV19; j_call: TRBJ2-1; cdr3_aa: CASSQKRTVNEQFF
v_call: TRBV6-1; j_call: TRBJ1-2; cdr3_aa: CASTGSFGYGYTF
v_call: TRBV5-6; j_call: TRBJ2-5; cdr3_aa: CASSSGGGGETQYF
v_call: TRBV7-8; j_call: TRBJ2-7; cdr3_aa: CASSLDWTGPISYEQYF
v_call: TRBV28; j_call: TRBJ2-7; cdr3_aa: CASSPHSDRKEQYF
v_call: TRBV5-1; j_call: TRBJ1-5; cdr3_aa: CASSLMAGFDQPQHF
v_call: TRBV6-5; j_call: TRBJ1-1; cdr3_aa: CASGLRGHTEAFF
v_call: TRBV2; j_call: TRBJ2-4; cdr3_aa: CASQSLAGGLAKNIQYF
v_call: TRBV28; j_call: TRBJ2-7; cdr3_aa: CASRSGTATYEQYF
v_call: TRBV6-4; j_call: TRBJ1-1; cdr3_aa: CASSRTAMNTEAFF
v_call: TRBV11-1; j_call: TRBJ2-2; cdr3_aa: CASSWLADPGTGELFF
v_call: TRBV6-5; j_call: TRBJ2-1; cdr3_aa: CASSWDSAYNEQFF
v_call: TRBV28; j_call: TRBJ2-3; cdr3_aa: CASVQGGTDTQYF
v_call: TRBV6-5; j_call: TRBJ2-7; cdr3_aa: CASSTDRGRGEQYF
v_call: TRBV19; j_call: TRBJ1-2; cdr3_aa: CASMGRANYGYTF
v_call: TRBV15; j_call: TRBJ2-7; cdr3_aa: CATTGPTREEQYF
v_call: TRBV28; j_call: TRBJ1-2; cdr3_aa: CASRSGTAVYGYTF
v_call: TRBV9; j_call: TRBJ2-7; cdr3_aa: CASSQAGTSAYEQYF
v_call: TRBV7-8; j_call: TRBJ1-2; cdr3_aa: CASSLGGVNYGYTF
v_call: TRBV28; j_call: TRBJ1-2; cdr3_aa: CASSLVSPETGGYTF
v_call: TRBV28; j_call: TRBJ2-2; cdr3_aa: CASSSLRTGGTGELFF
v_call: TRBV2; j_call: TRBJ2-1; cdr3_aa: CASSGGGGSYNEQFF
v_call: TRBV7-9; j_call: TRBJ2-7; cdr3_aa: CASSLEVYEQYF
v_call: TRBV7-2; j_call: TRBJ2-3; cdr3_aa: CASSRYTDTQYF
v_call: TRBV19; j_call: TRBJ2-1; cdr3_aa: CASSLNPGGDEQFF
v_call: TRBV10-3; j_call: TRBJ2-2; cdr3_aa: CAISANTGELFF
v_call: TRBV11-1; j_call: TRBJ2-5; cdr3_aa: CASSRPGTPQETQYF
v_call: TRBV9; j_call: TRBJ2-1; cdr3_aa: CASSPTTSGRVGSYNEQFF
v_call: TRBV7-9; j_call: TRBJ1-4; cdr3_aa: CASSLGGRYNEKLFF
v_call: TRBV30; j_call: TRBJ2-5; cdr3_aa: CAWSGRPGRLATYSQETQYF
v_call: TRBV28; j_call: TRBJ2-7; cdr3_aa: CASSFGGSVNEQYF
v_call: TRBV6-1; j_call: TRBJ1-3; cdr3_aa: CASSGGTSGNTIYF
v_call: TRBV9; j_call: TRBJ2-3; cdr3_aa: CASSNLESTATQYF
v_call: TRBV27; j_call: TRBJ1-3; cdr3_aa: CASSLFGRSGNTIYF
v_call: TRBV2; j_call: TRBJ2-5; cdr3_aa: CASRWDNKETQYF
v_call: TRBV7-7; j_call: TRBJ1-3; cdr3_aa: CASSLYRGNTIYF
v_call: TRBV4-1; j_call: TRBJ2-3; cdr3_aa: CASSRQQESTDTQYF
v_call: TRBV6-5; j_call: TRBJ2-7; cdr3_aa: CASSDTSGVQYF
v_call: TRBV2; j_call: TRBJ2-1; cdr3_aa: CASSRLAGVNEQFF
v_call: TRBV28; j_call: TRBJ2-7; cdr3_aa: CASSSGPSEQYF
v_call: TRBV7-9; j_call: TRBJ1-4; cdr3_aa: CASSLDPRTNEKLFF
v_call: TRBV27; j_call: TRBJ1-2; cdr3_aa: CASSPPAVGVYGYTF
v_call: TRBV14; j_call: TRBJ2-1; cdr3_aa: CASSQGVTSGYNEQFF
v_call: TRBV2; j_call: TRBJ2-2; cdr3_aa: CASSYGLAGVANTGELFF
v_call: TRBV7-2; j_call: TRBJ2-7; cdr3_aa: CASSSPGQGPYEQYF
v_call: TRBV11-2; j_call: TRBJ1-2; cdr3_aa: CASSLGVQGNYGYTF
v_call: TRBV27; j_call: TRBJ2-3; cdr3_aa: CASSSVLAGGGWVDTQYF
v_call: TRBV21-1; j_call: TRBJ2-3; cdr3_aa: CASPRTSSRTDTQYF
v_call: TRBV29-1; j_call: TRBJ2-1; cdr3_aa: CSVDLAGGSNEQFF
v_call: TRBV18; j_call: TRBJ2-7; cdr3_aa: CASSRGLLAYEQYF